The rows below give T cell receptor beta chains drawn from one sample of a study of T-cell memory formation after mild COVID-19. TCRdb ran MiXCR on the 5' RACE reads and lists one entry per CDR3 protein. The profile covers under 550,000 distinct CDR3 sequences, with 18% appearing a single time and approximately 13% taken by the ten largest. The sequenced sample consisted of PBMCs or a T cell subset sorted from them (not recorded which). These receptors originate from an adult woman who had mild COVID-19 (a few samples of this study predate the infection). Cell type and time point are not known. Both conserved end residues are part of each CDR3. Each record gives: D gene, CDR3 length, V gene, clone size, J gene, CDR3 DNA, CDR3 protein. D genes are given only for firm matches. Part of the rows lack a size; the others show once, few, many or a class for expanded clones.

>NA|13|TRBV20-1|few|TRBJ2-7
TGCAGTGCCCGGGCAGGGTCCCCCTACGAGCAGTACTTC
CSARAGSPYEQYF
>NA|14|TRBV3-1|few|TRBJ1-1
TGTGCCAGCAGCCAAGCAGGGGTAGACACTGAAGCTTTCTTT
CASSQAGVDTEAFF
>TRBD2|16|TRBV3-1|once|TRBJ2-1
TGTGCCAGCAGCCAAGAACCACTAGCGGGAGGCAATGAGCAGTTCTTC
CASSQEPLAGGNEQFF
>NA|15|TRBV4-1|NA|TRBJ1-1
TGCGCCAGCAGCTTCCGTCTTGTGGAGAACACTGAAGCTTTCTTT
CASSFRLVENTEAFF
>NA|16|TRBV6-5|few|TRBJ2-1
TGTGCCAGCAGTTACTCTGGGGCGGCGGGATACAATGAGCAGTTCTTC
CASSYSGAAGYNEQFF
>NA|16|TRBV19|few|TRBJ2-3
TGTGCCAGTAGTAACCCCGGGGTCCGGTACACAGATACGCAGTATTTT
CASSNPGVRYTDTQYF
>TRBD2|18|TRBV4-1|NA|TRBJ2-5
TGCGCCAGCAGCCAAGATCCGACTAGCGGGGGGGTACGGGAGACCCAGTACTTC
CASSQDPTSGGVRETQYF
>NA|12|TRBV20-1|few|TRBJ1-2
TGCAGTGCCGTACCCGGTGGAGATGGCTACACCTTC
CSAVPGGDGYTF
>NA|14|TRBV20-1|few|TRBJ2-1
TGCAGTGCTAGATCCCGGGGCTCCTACAATGAGCAGTTCTTC
CSARSRGSYNEQFF
>NA|14|TRBV4-3|few|TRBJ2-5
TGCGCCAGCAGCCGAACCGGAGGAGGGGAGACCCAGTACTTC
CASSRTGGGETQYF
>NA|17|TRBV13|few|TRBJ2-7
TGTGCCAGCAGCCCCGCATATGAGGGAGGACGGGCCTACGAGCAGTACTTC
CASSPAYEGGRAYEQYF
>TRBD2|16|TRBV5-4|many|TRBJ2-7
TGTGCCAGCAGCTTGGAGAGTAGCGGGATGATATACGAGCAGTACTTC
CASSLESSGMIYEQYF
>NA|13|TRBV4-1|few|TRBJ2-7
TGCGCCAGCAGCCAAGCGAGAGGCTACGAGCAGTACTTC
CASSQARGYEQYF
>TRBD1|14|TRBV4-3|NA|TRBJ1-2
TGCGCCAGCAGCCAGACAGGGGAGGAAGACGGCTACACCTTC
CASSQTGEEDGYTF
>NA|12|TRBV7-3|few|TRBJ1-2
TGTGCCAGCAGCCAGGATGGGGATGGCTACACCTTC
CASSQDGDGYTF
>NA|13|TRBV5-5|NA|TRBJ1-1
TGTGCCGCGGGGTGGGCTGTAGGTGGTGAAGCTTTCTTT
CAAGWAVGGEAFF
>NA|14|TRBV20-1|few|TRBJ1-1
TGCAGTGCCACGATTAACAGGGTAACGGCTGAAGCTTTCTTT
CSATINRVTAEAFF
>TRBD2|16|TRBV9|NA|TRBJ2-5
TGTGCCAGCAGCGTAGGATCCGGGGGGGAACAAGAGACCCAGTACTTC
CASSVGSGGEQETQYF
>TRBD2|16|TRBV12-3/TRBV12-4|NA|TRBJ2-3
TGTGCCAGCAGTGAGAATAGCGGGGGGGCCAGAGATACGCAGTATTTT
CASSENSGGARDTQYF
>NA|12|TRBV12-3/TRBV12-4|many|TRBJ2-3
TGTGCCAGCAGGGAAAGCACAGATACGCAGTATTTT
CASRESTDTQYF
>TRBD1|14|TRBV7-2|many|TRBJ1-2
TGTGCCAGCAGTCAACAGGGGGGTAGCTATGGCTACACCTTC
CASSQQGGSYGYTF
>NA|15|TRBV10-3|many|TRBJ2-7
TGTGCCATCAGTGGAACCGACTCGAGGAACTACGAGCAGTACTTC
CAISGTDSRNYEQYF
>NA|14|TRBV27|NA|TRBJ2-3
TGTGCCAGCAGTTTCCAGTTGCACACAGATACGCAGTATTTT
CASSFQLHTDTQYF
>NA|15|TRBV6-1|NA|TRBJ1-1
TGTGCCAGCATCCTAGTGGCGGGGGTTCGGACTGAAGCTTTCTTT
CASILVAGVRTEAFF
>TRBD1|15|TRBV11-2|NA|TRBJ1-1
TGTGCCAGCAGCTTTTACAGGGGCACGAACACTGAAGCTTTCTTT
CASSFYRGTNTEAFF
>NA|14|TRBV5-1|NA|TRBJ1-2
TGCGCCAGCAGAGGTGGGGTCGCGGACTATGGCTACACCTTC
CASRGGVADYGYTF
>NA|19|TRBV7-6|few|TRBJ2-1
TGTGCCAGCAGCAATGGGTTGGTTGAGCGCCCAACAGTATACAATGAGCAGTTCTTC
CASSNGLVERPTVYNEQFF
>NA|13|TRBV11-2|many|TRBJ2-7
TGTGCCAGCAGCTTAGGGCTCCCCTACGAGCAGTACTTC
CASSLGLPYEQYF
>NA|13|TRBV6-5|many|TRBJ2-7
TGTGCCAGCAGTTACTCAGCAGAGTACGAGCAGTACTTC
CASSYSAEYEQYF
>NA|15|TRBV19|NA|TRBJ2-1
TGTGCCAGTAGTATTCAAACCACTAGCTACAATGAGCAGTTCTTC
CASSIQTTSYNEQFF
>TRBD1|15|TRBV5-1|NA|TRBJ2-7
TGCGCCAGCAGCTTCTCTGGGACAGGGGAACGCGAGCAGTACTTC
CASSFSGTGEREQYF
>NA|14|TRBV20-1|few|TRBJ1-1
TGCAGTGCTAGAGATCGGCTCACAAACACTGAAGCTTTCTTT
CSARDRLTNTEAFF
>TRBD2|16|TRBV3-1|NA|TRBJ2-5
TGTGCCAGCAGCCAAACCGGGACTAGCGAGAAAGAGACCCAGTACTTC
CASSQTGTSEKETQYF